The 18 T cell receptor beta chains listed next were all sequenced from one sample in a study of OX40 agonist ivuxolimab in advanced cancers. Method: immunoSEQ multiplex PCR; TCRdb's copy keeps in-frame clones and lacks some. This table holds about 80,000 clones, around 92% found once. Sequenced here: CD4+ or CD8+ T cells sorted from blood, sampled in a trial of the OX40 agonist ivuxolimab. These receptors all stem from an adult with an advanced solid tumor such as melanoma, head and neck, liver or kidney cancer.

V is TRBV10-3 and J is TRBJ1-1, with a tentative D call TRBD1 (5 bases). This CDR3 region has 17 residues. V lost 0 bases, J lost 2 bases, and 16 bases lay in between. The germline V gene has CDR1 ENHRY and CDR2 SYGVKD. The CDR3 coding sequence is TGTGCCATCAGTGAGTCCAGGAACACGGGGGTCAACACTGAAGCTTTCTTT. Protein product: CAISESRNTGVNTEAFF.

The chain joins TRBV27 to TRBJ2-3; D might be TRBD1 (6 bases). The CDR3 length is 13 residues. Trimming removed 2 bases at V and 8 bases at J, with 11 bases between. Germline V lookup: CDR1 MNHEY, CDR2 SMNVEV (reference sequence). In DNA form, the CDR3 reads TGTGCCAGCAGTTTAACAGGGATGGGTACGCAGTATTTT. Protein product: CASSLTGMGTQYF.

The chain carries TRBV12-5 and TRBJ1-4, with TRBD1 as a possible D gene (5 bases). In germline, CDR1 is LGHNT, CDR2 FRNRAP. V lost 6 bases, J lost 6 bases, and 14 bases lay in between. The CDR3 is 14 residues long. The DNA of the CDR3 is TGTGCTAGTGGCCCGGACACACTACATGAAAAACTGTTTTTT. As protein: CASGPDTLHEKLFF.

The gene calls are TRBV11-2 and TRBJ1-1; TRBD1 might be the D (5 bases). There are 14 residues in the CDR3. CDR1 and CDR2 from the germline V gene are SGHAT and FQNNGV. V gave up 4 bases and J gave up 3 bases, with 12 bases separating them. As DNA, the CDR3 is TGTGCCAGCAGCTCCTGGGGCGGTCACACTGAAGCTTTCTTT. This gives the protein CASSSWGGHTEAFF.

The rearrangement joins TRBV29-1 to TRBJ2-5; TRBD2 matches at 9 bases. The DNA end is more similar to TRBJ2-7, so the J call may be wrong. This CDR3 spans 19 amino acids. The germline V gene has CDR1 SQVTM and CDR2 ANQGSEA. In DNA form, the CDR3 reads TGCAGCGCCATATCGCTTGTCGGAAATAGCGGGGGTGGCGCCTACGAGCAGTACTTC. This encodes CSAISLVGNSGGGAYEQYF.

This clone was observed a handful of times. V is TRBV6-4 and J is TRBJ2-2; 9 bases fit TRBD2. Germline trimming cut 0 bases from V and 1 base from J; bases unmatched to any gene: 0. The germline V gene encodes CDR1 MRHNA and CDR2 SNTAGT. This CDR3 has 16 residues. CDR3 sequence (DNA): TGTGCCAGCAGTGACTCACTAGCGGGGAACACCGGGGAGCTGTTTTTT. Encoded protein: CASSDSLAGNTGELFF.

Relative to its sample, this clone is medium-sized. CDR3 sequence (DNA): TGTGCCAGCAGTGACGGGGCAGGGAGTACAGATACGCAGTATTTT. It codes for CASSDGAGSTDTQYF. The chain joins TRBV6-4 to TRBJ2-3; either TRBD1 or TRBD2 may fit D (5 bases each). Per the germline V gene, CDR1 is MRHNA and CDR2 is SNTAGT. The CDR3 consists of 15 residues. V lost 2 bases, J lost 3 bases, and 12 bases lay in between.

The chain has TRBV5-1 and TRBJ2-7, with 7 bases that match TRBD1. Per germline, CDR1 SGHRS and CDR2 YFSETQ. V lost 0 bases to trimming and J lost 4 bases; unmatched junction nucleotides: 4. The CDR3 has 14 residues. CDR3: CASSLEGGGYEQYF. The CDR3 DNA follows: TGCGCCAGCAGCTTGGAAGGGGGCGGATACGAGCAGTACTTC.

This rearrangement joins TRBV6-5 to TRBJ2-7; D ambiguous. The CDR3 totals 14 residues. CDR1 and CDR2 (germline): MNHEY, SVGAGI. V was trimmed by 6 bases and J by 2 bases, leaving 14 bases between them. CDR3 DNA: TGTGCCAGCAGCGCCGGGCTAGGAACCTACGAGCAGTACTTC. As protein: CASSAGLGTYEQYF.

A single count supports this clone. The J gene is TRBJ2-1, the V gene TRBV11-2; D possibly corresponds to TRBD1 (6 bases). Between the trimmed V and J ends, which lost 5 bases and 7 bases, there was a span of 21 bases. Germline V CDR1 and CDR2: SGHAT, FQNNGV. The CDR3 extends over 16 amino acids. The CDR3 DNA sequence: TGTGCCAGCAGCCCCCGGGTGGGGGCTCCCACGAATGAGCAGTTCTTC. This translates into CASSPRVGAPTNEQFF.

This sequence joins TRBV29-1 and TRBJ1-1, with TRBD1 as a possible D gene (5 bases). The CDR3 runs to 9 residues. CDR1 and CDR2 from the germline V gene are SQVTM and ANQGSEA. Trimming removed 6 bases at V and 8 bases at J, with 7 bases between. DNA of the CDR3: TGCAGCGTCGCAGGGGAAGCTTTCTTT. The encoded protein is CSVAGEAFF.

The genes are TRBV2 and TRBJ2-3, with TRBD2 as a possible D gene (5 bases). The CDR3 runs to 13 residues. The germline V and J ends were trimmed by 4 bases and 6 bases, with 11 bases remaining between them. Per the germline V gene, CDR1 is SNHLY and CDR2 is FYNNEI. CDR3 amino acids: CASSGGLADTQYF. CDR3 sequence (DNA): TGTGCCAGCAGTGGGGGTTTAGCGGATACGCAGTATTTT.

The V and J genes are TRBV6-5 and TRBJ2-7, with D perhaps being TRBD1 or TRBD2 (5 bases each). Trimming pared 8 bases from V and 3 bases from J, leaving 17 bases between. CDR1 and CDR2 from the germline V gene are MNHEY and SVGAGI. The CDR3 is 14 amino acids. CDR3: CASSTTEGFYEQYF. CDR3 in DNA: TGTGCCAGCTCTACCACTGAGGGGTTCTACGAGCAGTACTTC.

This clone was counted a single time. V is TRBV5-6 and J is TRBJ1-3, with a possible D match to TRBD1 (6 bases). Germline V CDR1 and CDR2: SGHDT, YYEEEE. With 2 bases removed from V and 0 bases from J, the gap between germline ends came to 9 bases. The CDR3 totals 15 residues. The CDR3 DNA follows: TGTGCCAGCAGCTTACAGGGCCTCTCTGGAAACACCATATATTTT. Translating gives CASSLQGLSGNTIYF.

This chain joins TRBV7-8 and TRBJ1-5; D perhaps matches TRBD1 (5 bases). Germline V gene lookup returns CDR1 SGHVS and CDR2 FQNEAQ. With 1 base removed from V and 3 bases from J, the gap between germline ends came to 13 bases. The CDR3 contains 16 residues. The CDR3 DNA reads as TGTGCCAGCAGCTTAGACGGGACGGCCTACAATCAGCCCCAGCATTTT. It is translated as CASSLDGTAYNQPQHF.

The rearrangement links TRBV7-9 to TRBJ2-3; 11 bases line up with TRBD2. The length of the CDR3 is 16 residues. CDR1 and CDR2 (germline): SEHNR, FQNEAQ (reference sequence). Trimming at V came to 4 bases and at J to 4 bases, leaving 7 bases not matched to a gene. CDR3 residues: CASSSSTSGGSDTQYF. The CDR3 DNA reads TGTGCCAGCAGCTCGAGTACTAGCGGGGGATCAGATACGCAGTATTTT.

The gene calls are TRBV29-1 and TRBJ1-2; possibly TRBD1 for D (5 bases). Germline CDR1 and CDR2: SQVTM and ANQGSEA. The V end lost 5 bases, the J end lost 4 bases, and 14 bases lay between the germline ends. There are 13 residues in the CDR3. The CDR3 reads CSVSGGEIYGYTF. CDR3 coding DNA: TGCAGCGTTTCGGGGGGGGAGATCTATGGCTACACCTTC.

This clone was detected only once. The genes are TRBV25-1 and TRBJ2-1; D not certain. The V and J ends lost 9 bases and 0 bases respectively, with 15 bases between them. CDR1 is MGHDK, CDR2 SYGVNS, per germline. This CDR3 is 15 amino acids long. The CDR3 sequence is CASSELQSSYNEQFF. DNA of the CDR3: TGTGCCAGTTCCGAGCTACAGAGCTCCTACAATGAGCAGTTCTTC.